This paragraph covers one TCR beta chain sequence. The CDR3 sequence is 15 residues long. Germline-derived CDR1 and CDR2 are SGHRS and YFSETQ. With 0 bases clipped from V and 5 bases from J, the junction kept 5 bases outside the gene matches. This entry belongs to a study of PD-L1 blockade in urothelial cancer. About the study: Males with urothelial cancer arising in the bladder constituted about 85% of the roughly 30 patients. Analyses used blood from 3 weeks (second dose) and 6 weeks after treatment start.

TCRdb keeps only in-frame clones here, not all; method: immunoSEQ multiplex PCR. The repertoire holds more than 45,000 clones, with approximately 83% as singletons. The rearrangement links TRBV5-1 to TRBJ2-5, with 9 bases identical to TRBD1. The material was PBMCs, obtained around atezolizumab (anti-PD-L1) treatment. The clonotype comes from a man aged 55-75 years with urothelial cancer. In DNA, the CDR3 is TGCGCCAGCAGCTTGGAGGGACAGGGCTGGGAGACCCAGTACTTC. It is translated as CASSLEGQGWETQYF.